The source of this T cell receptor beta chain is a study of T-cell reconstitution after alpha-beta-depleted transplantation in children. Regarding the study as a whole: In patients about two months after transplant, alpha-beta T cells reportedly arose from several hundred expanded graft clones.

The CDR3 is made up of 15 amino acids. Per germline, CDR1 SGHDT and CDR2 YYEEEE. Trimming took 4 bases from V and 5 from J, leaving 18 bases between them. In regard to this clonotype: Its antigen remains unknown.

For TCRbeta, the library was prepared with unique molecular identifiers. TCRdb passed the PCR reads through MiXCR, listing each CDR3 protein once. The table records around 960,000 distinct CDR3 sequences, around 30% of them present only once. The TCR was taken from a boy in the first two years of life who had a stem cell transplant for SCID, so the T cells may come from the graft donor. The chain couples TRBV5-6 to TRBJ2-5; maybe TRBD2 (5 bases). Here the sequenced sample was PBMCs, mostly from graft donor cells, taken 360 days after TCRalphabeta/CD19-depleted stem cell transplant. CDR3 amino acids: CASSVTTSGRETQYF. CDR3 nucleotide sequence: TGTGCCAGCAGCGTAACGACTTCGGGAAGGGAGACCCAGTACTTC.